These T cell receptor beta chains were read from a single sample in a study of CD8+ T cells in alopecia areata. The assay was immunoSEQ multiplex PCR, and TCRdb's table has in-frame clones only and misses some. This repertoire shows around 250,000 clones, 67% found once; its top ten account for around 1.2%. Sample: CD4+ T cells sorted from blood, taken at week 0. These receptors were collected from a human donor with alopecia areata. Each CDR3 is given with its conserved first and last residue. Fields, in order: D gene, clone size, V gene, J gene, CDR3 DNA, CDR3 protein. A D gene is named only where the DNA matches it firmly. Only some rows state a clone size, as once, few, many or a class for expanded clones.

NA	NA	TRBV7-9	TRBJ2-1	TGTGCCAGCAGCTTAGGCACTAGTCCCCTCAATGAGCAGTTCTTC	CASSLGTSPLNEQFF
NA	NA	TRBV14	TRBJ1-6	TGTGCCAGCAGCCATGAACACCTCTCACCCCTCCACTTT	CASSHEHLSPLHF
NA	NA	TRBV7-2	TRBJ2-4	TGTGCCAGCAGCTACACTTGGGGGCTAGCCAAAAACATTCAGTACTTC	CASSYTWGLAKNIQYF
NA	NA	TRBV7-8	TRBJ2-7	TGTGCCAGCAGCTCCCACTACGAGCAGTACTTC	CASSSHYEQYF
NA	NA	TRBV30	TRBJ1-3	TGTGCCTGGAGAGAGGGGCTCTCCGGAAACACCATATATTTT	CAWREGLSGNTIYF
NA	NA	TRBV29-1	TRBJ1-2	TGCAGCGTTGAAGTCCCCGGCTACACCTTC	CSVEVPGYTF
NA	NA	TRBV5-4	TRBJ2-5	TGTGCCAGCAGTGCCACTAGGGTGGAGACCCAGTACTTC	CASSATRVETQYF
NA	NA	TRBV11-2	TRBJ1-5	TGTGCCAGCAGCTACCGGGGGAAGGGGGGCAATCAGCCCCAGCATTTT	CASSYRGKGGNQPQHF
TRBD1	once	TRBV30	TRBJ1-6	TGTGCCTGGAGACGGGGACAGGCTTCACCCCTCCACTTT	CAWRRGQASPLHF
NA	NA	TRBV5-4	TRBJ2-1	TGTGCCAGCAGCTCAGGCGTGAGGATCGGGAATGAGCAGTTCTTC	CASSSGVRIGNEQFF
NA	NA	TRBV30	TRBJ1-6	TGTGCCTGGAGTCCACGGGCCTTAAATTCACCCCTCCACTTT	CAWSPRALNSPLHF
NA	NA	TRBV29-1	TRBJ2-7	TGCAGCGTTATGGGCTCCTACGAGCAGTACTTC	CSVMGSYEQYF
TRBD1	NA	TRBV5-6	TRBJ1-1	TGTGCCAGCAGCCCCCAGGGGGTCACTGAAGCTTTCTTT	CASSPQGVTEAFF
NA	few	TRBV30	TRBJ1-1	TGTGCCTGGAGTTCGATGGGCACTGAAGCTTTCTTT	CAWSSMGTEAFF
NA	NA	TRBV29-1	TRBJ1-2	TGCAGCGTTTGGGAGAATGGCTACACCTTC	CSVWENGYTF
NA	few	TRBV25-1	TRBJ2-7	TGTGCCAGCAGCCCGAGGGGGTTCCGATCCTACGAGCAGTACTTC	CASSPRGFRSYEQYF
NA	NA	TRBV29-1	TRBJ2-4	TGCAGCGTTGTAGGGGCGTCGAACATTCAGTACTTC	CSVVGASNIQYF
NA	once	TRBV23-1	TRBJ1-2	TGCGCCAGGGAAGGACAGTTCTATGGCTACACCTTC	CAREGQFYGYTF
TRBD1	NA	TRBV4-1	TRBJ2-5	TGCGCCAGCAGCCAAGTCTTTATTGGGACAGGGCACCAAGAGACCCAGTACTTC	CASSQVFIGTGHQETQYF
NA	few	TRBV6-6	TRBJ2-3	TGTGCCAGCAATAGGGTATTAATCACAGATACGCAGTATTTT	CASNRVLITDTQYF
TRBD2	NA	TRBV7-3	TRBJ2-3	TGTGCCAGCAGCTCGACTAGCGGACGCACAGATACGCAGTATTTT	CASSSTSGRTDTQYF
TRBD2	NA	TRBV10-3	TRBJ2-5	TGTGCCACCGGGGGGGCGCAAGAGACCCAGTACTTC	CATGGAQETQYF
NA	NA	TRBV29-1	TRBJ1-2	TGCAGCGTTGGGTTGGGCAGTTACGATGGCTACACCTTC	CSVGLGSYDGYTF
NA	NA	TRBV30	TRBJ2-5	TGTGCCTGGAGAACGGGCGGGTCATTCGAGACCCAGTACTTC	CAWRTGGSFETQYF
NA	NA	TRBV7-9	TRBJ2-7	TGTGCCAGCAGCACCCAGGGGTCCCACTACGAGCAGTACTTC	CASSTQGSHYEQYF
NA	few	TRBV29-1	TRBJ2-6	TGCAGCGTTGGGGGCCTTAGAAAGGGGGCCAACGTCCTGACTTTC	CSVGGLRKGANVLTF
TRBD1	few	TRBV10-3	TRBJ2-7	TGTGCCATCAGGGTCCGGGACAGCTCCTACGAGCAGTACTTC	CAIRVRDSSYEQYF
NA	NA	TRBV14	TRBJ2-1	TGTGCCAGCAGCCCTTGGACAGCTGCCTACAATGAGCAGTTCTTC	CASSPWTAAYNEQFF